This T cell receptor (beta chain) was recorded in a study of spatial heterogeneity in lung cancer. Whole-study results and caveats: More often at tumor resection than at routine follow-up, ubiquitous expanded tumor TCRs were detected in the blood.

There are 14 residues in the CDR3. After removal of 3 bases from V and 4 bases from J, the junction contained 4 bases not matched to a gene. The germline CDR1 and CDR2 sequences are DFQATT and SNEGSKA (reference sequence). This clonotype was picked up many times. What it binds is unknown. Specified time point: sample taken at primary tumor resection. Sequencing covered unsorted whole RNA taken from tumor, nontumor lung or frozen PBMC. TCRdb recomputed calls from the 5' RACE reads with MiXCR, one row per CDR3 protein. This table holds under 80,000 distinct CDR3 sequences, nearly 6.5% found once. Sequences were derived from PBMCs, sampled at surgery. The chain carries TRBV20-1 and TRBJ2-3, with 10 bases lining up with TRBD1. This clonotype originated in a female donor with early-stage non-small cell lung cancer. The CDR3 DNA sequence: TGCAGTGCTAGGGACAGGGGGGCTTCAGATACGCAGTATTTT. As protein: CSARDRGASDTQYF.